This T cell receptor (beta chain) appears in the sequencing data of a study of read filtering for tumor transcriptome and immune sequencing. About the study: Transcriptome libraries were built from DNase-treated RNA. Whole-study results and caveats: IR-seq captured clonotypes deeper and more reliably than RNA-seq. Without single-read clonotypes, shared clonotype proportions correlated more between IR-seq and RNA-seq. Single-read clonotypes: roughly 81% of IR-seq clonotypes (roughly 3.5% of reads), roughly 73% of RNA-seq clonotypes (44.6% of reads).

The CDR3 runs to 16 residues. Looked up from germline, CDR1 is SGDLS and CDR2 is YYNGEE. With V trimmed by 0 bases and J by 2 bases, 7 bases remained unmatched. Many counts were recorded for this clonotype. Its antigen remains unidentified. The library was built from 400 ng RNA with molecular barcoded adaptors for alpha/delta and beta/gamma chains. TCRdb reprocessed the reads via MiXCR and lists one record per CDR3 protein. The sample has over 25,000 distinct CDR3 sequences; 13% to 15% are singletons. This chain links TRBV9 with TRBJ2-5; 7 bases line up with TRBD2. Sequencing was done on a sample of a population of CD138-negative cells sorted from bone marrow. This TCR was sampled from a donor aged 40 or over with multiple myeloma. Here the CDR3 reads CASSVELAEAQETQYF. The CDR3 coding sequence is TGTGCCAGCAGCGTAGAGCTAGCGGAGGCACAAGAGACCCAGTACTTC.